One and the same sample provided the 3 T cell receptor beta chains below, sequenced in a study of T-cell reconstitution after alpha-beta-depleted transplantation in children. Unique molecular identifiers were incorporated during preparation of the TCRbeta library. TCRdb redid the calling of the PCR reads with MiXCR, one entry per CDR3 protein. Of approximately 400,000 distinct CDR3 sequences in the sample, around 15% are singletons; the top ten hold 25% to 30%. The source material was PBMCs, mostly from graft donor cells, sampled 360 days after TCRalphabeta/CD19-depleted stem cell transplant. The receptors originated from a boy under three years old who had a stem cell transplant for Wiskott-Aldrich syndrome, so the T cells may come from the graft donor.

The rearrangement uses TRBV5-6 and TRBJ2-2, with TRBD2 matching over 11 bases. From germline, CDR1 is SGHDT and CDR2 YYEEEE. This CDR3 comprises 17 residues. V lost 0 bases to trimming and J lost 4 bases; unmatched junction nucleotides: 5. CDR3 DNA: TGTGCCAGCAGCTTGGTACTAGCGGGGGACCTCACCGGGGAGCTGTTTTTT. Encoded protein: CASSLVLAGDLTGELFF.

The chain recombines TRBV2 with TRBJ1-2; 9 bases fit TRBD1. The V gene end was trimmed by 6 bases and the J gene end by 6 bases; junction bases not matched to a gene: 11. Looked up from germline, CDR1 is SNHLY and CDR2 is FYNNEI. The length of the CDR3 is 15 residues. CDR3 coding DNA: TGTGCCAGCAGCCTCCTGACAGGGGGACAGAATGGCTACACCTTC. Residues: CASSLLTGGQNGYTF.

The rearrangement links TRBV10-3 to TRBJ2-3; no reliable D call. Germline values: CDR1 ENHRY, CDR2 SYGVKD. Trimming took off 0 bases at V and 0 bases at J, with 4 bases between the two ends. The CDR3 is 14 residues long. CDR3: CAISESGSTDTQYF. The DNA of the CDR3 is TGTGCCATCAGTGAGTCCGGTAGCACAGATACGCAGTATTTT.